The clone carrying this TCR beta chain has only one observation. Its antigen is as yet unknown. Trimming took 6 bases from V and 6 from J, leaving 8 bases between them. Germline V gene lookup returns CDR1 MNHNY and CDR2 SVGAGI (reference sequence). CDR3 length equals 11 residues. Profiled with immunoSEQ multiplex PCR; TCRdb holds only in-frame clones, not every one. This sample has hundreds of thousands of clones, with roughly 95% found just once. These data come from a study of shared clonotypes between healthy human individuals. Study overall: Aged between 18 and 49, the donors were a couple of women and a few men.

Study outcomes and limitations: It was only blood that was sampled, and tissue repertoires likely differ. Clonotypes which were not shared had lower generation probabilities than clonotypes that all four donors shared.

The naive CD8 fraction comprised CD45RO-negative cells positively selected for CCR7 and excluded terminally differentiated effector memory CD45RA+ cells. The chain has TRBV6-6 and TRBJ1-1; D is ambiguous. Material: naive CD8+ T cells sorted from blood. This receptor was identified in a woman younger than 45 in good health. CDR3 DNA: TGTGCCAGCAGCCCCCCGGCTGAAGCTTTCTTT. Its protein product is CASSPPAEAFF.